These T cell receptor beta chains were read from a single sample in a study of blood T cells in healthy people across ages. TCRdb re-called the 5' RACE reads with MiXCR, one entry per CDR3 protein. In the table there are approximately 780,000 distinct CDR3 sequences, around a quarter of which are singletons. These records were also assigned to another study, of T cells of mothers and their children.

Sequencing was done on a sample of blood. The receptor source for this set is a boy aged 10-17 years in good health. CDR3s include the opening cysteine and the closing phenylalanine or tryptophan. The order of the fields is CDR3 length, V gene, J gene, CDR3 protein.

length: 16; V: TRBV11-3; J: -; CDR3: CASSLDLGRGDNEQFF
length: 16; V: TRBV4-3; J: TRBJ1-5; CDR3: CASSQELAVSNQPQHF
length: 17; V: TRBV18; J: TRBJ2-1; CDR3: CASSPLPGQGFYDEQFF
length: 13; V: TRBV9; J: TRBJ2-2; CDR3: CASSVVEAGELFF
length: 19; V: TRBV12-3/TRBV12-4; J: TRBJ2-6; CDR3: CASSSPSGGDLSGANVLTF
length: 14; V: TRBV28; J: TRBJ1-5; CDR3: CASRPAGVNQPQHF
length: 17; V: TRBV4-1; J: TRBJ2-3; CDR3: CASSQAGTRVNTDTQYF
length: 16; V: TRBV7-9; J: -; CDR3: CASSPEGGSWSYEQYF
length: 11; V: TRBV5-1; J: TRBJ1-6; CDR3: CASSSDSRLHF
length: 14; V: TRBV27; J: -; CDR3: CASSPAGTLNEQFF
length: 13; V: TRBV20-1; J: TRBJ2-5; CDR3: CSARTTGVETQYF
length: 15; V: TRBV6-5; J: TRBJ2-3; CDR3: CASSHGPSRVDTQYF
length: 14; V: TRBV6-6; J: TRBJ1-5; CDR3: CASSPPGDNQPQHF
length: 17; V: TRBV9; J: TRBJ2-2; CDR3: CASSLGQGANQFGELFF
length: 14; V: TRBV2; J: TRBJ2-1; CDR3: CASSGPSSYNEQFF
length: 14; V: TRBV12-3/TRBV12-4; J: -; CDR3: CASSSGTFFYEQYF
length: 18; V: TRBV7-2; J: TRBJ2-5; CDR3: CASSLSVSGGPVGETQYF
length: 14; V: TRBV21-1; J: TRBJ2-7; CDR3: CASSSRDPAYEQYF
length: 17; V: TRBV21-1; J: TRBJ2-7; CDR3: CASKRGLRTGGTYEQYF
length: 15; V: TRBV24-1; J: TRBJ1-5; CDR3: CATSAGGYSNQPQHF
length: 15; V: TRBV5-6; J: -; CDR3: CASRSTGRGFNEQFF
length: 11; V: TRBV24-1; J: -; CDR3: CATGQGTEQFF
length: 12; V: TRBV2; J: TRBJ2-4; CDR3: CASSGAKNIQYF
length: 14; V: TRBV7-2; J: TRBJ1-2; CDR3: CASRWGQGVRGYTF
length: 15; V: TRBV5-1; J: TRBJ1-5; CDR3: CASSLLGGPNQPQHF
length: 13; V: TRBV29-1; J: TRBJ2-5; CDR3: CSVEVSMRETQYF
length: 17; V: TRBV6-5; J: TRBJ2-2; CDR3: CASSYSGGATRSGELFF
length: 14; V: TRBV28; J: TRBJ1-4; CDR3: CASSFPGVEEKLFF
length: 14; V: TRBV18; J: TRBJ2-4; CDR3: CASSTGTDKNIQYF
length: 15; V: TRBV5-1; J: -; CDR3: CASSFPDFRGDEQYF
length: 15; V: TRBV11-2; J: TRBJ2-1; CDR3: CASSMLTGAGNEQFF
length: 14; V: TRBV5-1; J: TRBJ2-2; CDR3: CASSFPTGSGELFF